This T cell receptor beta chain was found in a study of CD8+ T cells in alopecia areata. Across the study: For the treated group, dosing was oral tofacitinib at 5 to 10 mg twice daily.

RNA, once extracted, was reverse transcribed into cDNA for use as the sequencing template. Assay used: immunoSEQ multiplex PCR; TCRdb lists only in-frame clones, some missing. The sample consists of 270,000 or so clones, 55% to 75% of them appearing once. Note on this clone: The antigen is not known.

Study results and limitations: Clarity of TCR sharing across patients fell short of that in mice, possibly HLA-related. Since there was just one nonresponder, nobody can yet say how baseline CD8+ expansion ties to response.

Described treatment: oral pan-JAK inhibitor, 5-10 mg twice daily. Germline V gene sequence: CDR1 SQVTM, CDR2 ANQGSEA. The germline V and J ends were trimmed by 7 bases and 8 bases, with 22 bases remaining between them. The CDR3 spans 14 residues. Material: CD4+ T cells sorted from blood, obtained at week 24, from a patient treated with tofacitinib. The chain combines TRBV29-1 with TRBJ2-3; tentatively, D is TRBD2 (6 bases). The sequence came from a human donor with alopecia areata. CDR3 loop: CSATTGGERVTQYF. CDR3 DNA sequence: TGCAGCGCCACGACGGGCGGGGAGAGGGTTACGCAGTATTTT.